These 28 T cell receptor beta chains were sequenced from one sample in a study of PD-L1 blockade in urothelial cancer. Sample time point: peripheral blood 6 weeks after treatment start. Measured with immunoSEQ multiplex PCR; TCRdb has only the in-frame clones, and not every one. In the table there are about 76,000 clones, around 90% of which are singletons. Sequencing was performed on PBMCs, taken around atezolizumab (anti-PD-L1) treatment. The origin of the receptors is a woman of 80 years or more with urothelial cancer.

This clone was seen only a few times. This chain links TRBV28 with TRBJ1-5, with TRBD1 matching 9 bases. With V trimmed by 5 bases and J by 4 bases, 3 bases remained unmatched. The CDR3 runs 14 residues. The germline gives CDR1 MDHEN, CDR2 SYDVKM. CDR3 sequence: CASSRTGVNQPQHF. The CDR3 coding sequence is TGTGCCAGCAGTCGGACAGGGGTGAATCAGCCCCAGCATTTT.

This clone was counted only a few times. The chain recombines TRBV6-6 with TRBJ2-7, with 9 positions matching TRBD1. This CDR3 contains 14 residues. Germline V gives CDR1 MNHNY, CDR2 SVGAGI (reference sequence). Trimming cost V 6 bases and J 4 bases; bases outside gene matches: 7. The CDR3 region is CASRGPGQGYEQYF. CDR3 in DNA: TGTGCCAGCAGGGGACCGGGACAGGGTTACGAGCAGTACTTC.

In DNA, the CDR3 is TGTGCCACCGGTGGGCAGGGGGCAGTTGATTTCTTC. This gives the protein CATGGQGAVDFF. The rearrangement uses TRBV18 and TRBJ2-1; 8 nucleotides match TRBD1. The CDR3 length is 12 residues. Germline V lookup: CDR1 KGHSH, CDR2 LQKENI. Unmatched junction bases numbered 15, after V lost 10 bases and J lost 16 bases.

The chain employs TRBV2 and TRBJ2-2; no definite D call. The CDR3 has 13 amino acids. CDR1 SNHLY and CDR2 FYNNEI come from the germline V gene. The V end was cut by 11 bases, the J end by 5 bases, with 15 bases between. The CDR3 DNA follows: TGTGCCCACCACATGGGCTGGACCGGGGAGCTGTTTTTT. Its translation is CAHHMGWTGELFF.

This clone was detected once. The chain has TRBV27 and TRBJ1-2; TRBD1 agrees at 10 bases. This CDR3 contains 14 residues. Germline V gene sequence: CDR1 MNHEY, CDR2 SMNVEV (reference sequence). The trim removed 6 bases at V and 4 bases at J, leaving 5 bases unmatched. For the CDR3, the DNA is TGTGCCAGCAGGGGACAGGGGCTCGGCTATGGCTACACCTTC. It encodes CASRGQGLGYGYTF.

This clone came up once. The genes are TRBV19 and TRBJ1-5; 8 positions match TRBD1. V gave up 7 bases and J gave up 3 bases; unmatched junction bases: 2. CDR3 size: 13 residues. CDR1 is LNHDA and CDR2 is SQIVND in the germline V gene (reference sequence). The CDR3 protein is CASKDRANQPQHF. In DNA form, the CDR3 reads TGTGCCAGTAAGGACAGGGCCAATCAGCCCCAGCATTTT.

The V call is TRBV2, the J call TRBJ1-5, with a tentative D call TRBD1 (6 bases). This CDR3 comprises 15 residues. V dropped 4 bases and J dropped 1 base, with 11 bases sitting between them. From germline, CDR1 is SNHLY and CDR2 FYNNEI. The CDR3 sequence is CASSGIGTSNQPQHF. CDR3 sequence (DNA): TGTGCCAGCAGTGGTATTGGGACAAGCAATCAGCCCCAGCATTTT.

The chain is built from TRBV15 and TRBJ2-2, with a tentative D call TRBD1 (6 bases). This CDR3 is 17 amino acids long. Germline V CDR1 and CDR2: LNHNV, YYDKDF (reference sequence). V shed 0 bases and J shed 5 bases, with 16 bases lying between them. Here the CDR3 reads CATSRDLTGSTTGELFF. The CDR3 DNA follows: TGTGCCACCAGCAGAGATTTGACAGGCAGTACAACCGGGGAGCTGTTTTTT.

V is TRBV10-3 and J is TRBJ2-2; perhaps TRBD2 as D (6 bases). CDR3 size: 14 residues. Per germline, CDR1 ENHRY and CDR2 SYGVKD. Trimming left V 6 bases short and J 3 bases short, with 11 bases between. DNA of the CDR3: TGTGCCATCAGGGGGGGTGTCGACACCGGGGAGCTGTTTTTT. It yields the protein CAIRGGVDTGELFF.

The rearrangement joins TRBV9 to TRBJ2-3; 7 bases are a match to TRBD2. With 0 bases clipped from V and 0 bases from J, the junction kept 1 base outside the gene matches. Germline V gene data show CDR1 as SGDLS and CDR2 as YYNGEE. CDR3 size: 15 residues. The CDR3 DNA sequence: TGTGCCAGCAGCGTAGTGGGGGGGAGCACAGATACGCAGTATTTT. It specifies CASSVVGGSTDTQYF.

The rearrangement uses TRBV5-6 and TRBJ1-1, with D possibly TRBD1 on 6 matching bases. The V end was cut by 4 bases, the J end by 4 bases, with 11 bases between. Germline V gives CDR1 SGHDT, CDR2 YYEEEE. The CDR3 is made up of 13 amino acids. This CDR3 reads CASSVGDITEAFF. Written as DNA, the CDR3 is TGTGCCAGCAGCGTGGGGGACATCACTGAAGCTTTCTTT.

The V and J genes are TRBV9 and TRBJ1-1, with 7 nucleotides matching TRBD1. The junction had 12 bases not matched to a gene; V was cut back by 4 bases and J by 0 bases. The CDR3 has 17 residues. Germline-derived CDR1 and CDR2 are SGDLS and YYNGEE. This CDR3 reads CASSPRRDRSMNTEAFF. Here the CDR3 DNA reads TGTGCCAGCAGCCCCCGCCGGGACAGAAGTATGAACACTGAAGCTTTCTTT.

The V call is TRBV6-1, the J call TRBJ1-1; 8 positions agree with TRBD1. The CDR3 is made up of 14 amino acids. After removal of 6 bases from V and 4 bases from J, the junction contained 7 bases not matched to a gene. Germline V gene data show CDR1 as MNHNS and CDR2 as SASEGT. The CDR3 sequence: CASRIRDRRTEAFF. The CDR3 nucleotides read TGTGCCAGCAGGATCCGGGACAGGCGCACTGAAGCTTTCTTT.

The CDR3 sequence is CASSESDSQETQYF. For the CDR3, the DNA is TGTGCCAGCAGTGAATCCGACAGCCAAGAGACCCAGTACTTC. This chain links TRBV6-1 with TRBJ2-5; D is possibly TRBD1 (5 bases). Trimming left V 2 bases short and J 1 base short, with 8 bases between. Per germline, CDR1 MNHNS and CDR2 SASEGT. This CDR3 contains 14 residues.

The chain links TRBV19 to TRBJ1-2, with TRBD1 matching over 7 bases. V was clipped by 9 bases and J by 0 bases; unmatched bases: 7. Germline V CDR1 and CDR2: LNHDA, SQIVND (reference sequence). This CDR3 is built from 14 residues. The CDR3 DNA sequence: TGTGCCAGCAAACAGGGGTCAACTAACTATGGCTACACCTTC. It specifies CASKQGSTNYGYTF.

The CDR3 nucleotides are TGCGCCAGCAGCATGCAGGGTGAGGTGAACACTGAAGCTTTCTTT. As protein: CASSMQGEVNTEAFF. This chain joins TRBV4-1 and TRBJ1-1; a possible D gene is TRBD1 (5 bases). V was clipped by 5 bases and J by 0 bases, with 13 bases between them. Germline CDR1 MGHRA, CDR2 YSYEKL. The CDR3 runs 15 residues.

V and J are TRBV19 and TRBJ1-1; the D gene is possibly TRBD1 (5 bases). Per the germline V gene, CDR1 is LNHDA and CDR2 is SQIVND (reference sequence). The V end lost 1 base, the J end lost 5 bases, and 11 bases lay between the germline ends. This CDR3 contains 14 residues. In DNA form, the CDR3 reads TGTGCCAGTAGTATAGGCTCGGGGGTGACTGAAGCTTTCTTT. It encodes CASSIGSGVTEAFF.

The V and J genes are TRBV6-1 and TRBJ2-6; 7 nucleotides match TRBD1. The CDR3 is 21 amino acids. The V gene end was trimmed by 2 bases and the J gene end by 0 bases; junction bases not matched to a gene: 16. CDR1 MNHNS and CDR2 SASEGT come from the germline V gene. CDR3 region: CASSERPLPGQSSSGANVLTF. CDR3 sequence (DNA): TGTGCCAGCAGTGAAAGGCCTCTACCGGGACAGTCGAGCTCTGGGGCCAACGTCCTGACTTTC.

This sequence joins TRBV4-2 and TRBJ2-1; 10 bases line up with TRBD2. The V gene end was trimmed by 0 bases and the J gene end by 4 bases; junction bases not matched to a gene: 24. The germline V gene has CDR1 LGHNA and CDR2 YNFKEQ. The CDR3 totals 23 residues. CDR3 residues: CASSQESGSFIAGGLHQYNEQFF. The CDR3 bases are TGTGCCAGCAGCCAAGAGTCTGGATCGTTCATAGCGGGAGGTCTCCACCAGTACAATGAGCAGTTCTTC.

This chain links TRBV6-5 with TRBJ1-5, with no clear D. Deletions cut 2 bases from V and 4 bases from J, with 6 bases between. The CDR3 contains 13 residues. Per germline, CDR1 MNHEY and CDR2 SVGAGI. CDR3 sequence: CASSYRTNQPQHF. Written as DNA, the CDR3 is TGTGCCAGCAGTTACAGGACTAATCAGCCCCAGCATTTT.

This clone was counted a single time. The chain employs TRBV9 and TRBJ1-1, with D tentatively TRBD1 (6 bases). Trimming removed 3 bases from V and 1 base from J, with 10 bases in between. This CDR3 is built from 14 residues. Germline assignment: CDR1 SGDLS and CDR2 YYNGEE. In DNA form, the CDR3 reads TGTGCCAGCAGCGGGGGGGGACAGAACACTGAAGCTTTCTTT. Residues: CASSGGGQNTEAFF.

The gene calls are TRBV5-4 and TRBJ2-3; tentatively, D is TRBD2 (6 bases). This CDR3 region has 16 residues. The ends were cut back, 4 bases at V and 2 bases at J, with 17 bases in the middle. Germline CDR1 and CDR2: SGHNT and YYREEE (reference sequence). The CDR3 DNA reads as TGTGCCAGCAGCCTCAGGCATGGCGGGAACACAGATACGCAGTATTTT. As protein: CASSLRHGGNTDTQYF.

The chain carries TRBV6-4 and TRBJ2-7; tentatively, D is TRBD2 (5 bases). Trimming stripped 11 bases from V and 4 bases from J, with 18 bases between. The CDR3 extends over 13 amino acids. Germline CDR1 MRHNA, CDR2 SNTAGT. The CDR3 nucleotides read TGTGCCCGTGACACCTACTCGGGGTACGAGCAGTACTTC. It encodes CARDTYSGYEQYF.

CDR3 in DNA: TGTGCCAGCAGTTTGACGGGGAATGAAGCTTTCTTT. Its protein is CASSLTGNEAFF. This chain uses TRBV28 with TRBJ1-1; no clear D gene. The CDR3 is 12 amino acids. Trimming cost V 3 bases and J 7 bases, with 9 bases left between them. From germline, CDR1 is MDHEN and CDR2 SYDVKM.

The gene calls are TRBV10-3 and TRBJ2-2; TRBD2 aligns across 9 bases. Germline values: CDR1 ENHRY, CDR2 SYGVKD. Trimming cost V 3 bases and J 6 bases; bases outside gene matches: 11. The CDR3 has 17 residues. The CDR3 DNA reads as TGTGCCATCAGTGAACTAGGCGGGAGGGCCGGGTCCGGGGAGCTGTTTTTT. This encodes CAISELGGRAGSGELFF.

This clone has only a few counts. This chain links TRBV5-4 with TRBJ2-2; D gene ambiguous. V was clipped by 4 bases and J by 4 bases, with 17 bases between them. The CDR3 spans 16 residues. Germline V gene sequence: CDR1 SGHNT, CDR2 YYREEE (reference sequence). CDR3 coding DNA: TGTGCCAGCAGCCCCCCCTGGGCTGAGAGCACCGGGGAGCTGTTTTTT. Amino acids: CASSPPWAESTGELFF.

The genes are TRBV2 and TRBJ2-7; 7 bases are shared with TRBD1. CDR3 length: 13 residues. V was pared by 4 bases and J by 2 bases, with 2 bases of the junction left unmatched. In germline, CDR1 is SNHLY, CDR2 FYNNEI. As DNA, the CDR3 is TGTGCCAGCAGTGGACAGGGACCCTACGAGCAGTACTTC. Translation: CASSGQGPYEQYF.

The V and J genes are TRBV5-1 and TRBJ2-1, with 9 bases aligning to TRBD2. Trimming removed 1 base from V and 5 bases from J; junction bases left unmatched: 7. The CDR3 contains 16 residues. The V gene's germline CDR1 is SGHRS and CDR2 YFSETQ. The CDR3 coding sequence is TGCGCCAGCAGCTTGTCCCTTAGCGGGAGAGACAATGAGCAGTTCTTC. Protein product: CASSLSLSGRDNEQFF.